This entry features one T cell receptor beta chain sequence. This clonotype has at least ten counts. What antigen it recognizes has not been identified. No much larger clonotype is one base removed from it; base qualities were not supplied. Instrument on record: Illumina HiSeq 2500. TCR beta libraries were prepared by quantitative 5'-RACE with molecular barcodes. On the study's bioinformatics: To identify disease-linked TCR variants, a new computational method was used, one built on a probabilistic model of VDJ rearrangement. The public reads were run again by TCRdb, first through fastp at Q25 and then through MiXCR, and only productive beta chains were kept. Every distinct CDR3 protein forms one entry, paired with its most common genes and DNA. The V and J calls here are based on TCRdb, not the publication. A total of roughly 700,000 distinct CDR3 sequences appear in this sample, under 20% of them only once. The ten largest clones represent under 20% of the sample.

The data stem from a study of CD8 T cells in ankylosing spondylitis (TCRdb year 2017). The study in broad terms: T cell receptor beta repertoires were profiled in healthy donors and ankylosing spondylitis patients so that disease-linked TCR variants could be found. Peripheral blood samples were taken, and synovial fluid was additionally collected from ankylosing spondylitis patients. The full study cohort comprised some 27 ankylosing spondylitis patients and about a hundred healthy donors. Study-wide findings and limitations: A CD8+ phenotype was shown by the disease-linked clones, which were found at relatively low frequencies in peripheral blood. The disease-linked clones were reported as significantly enriched in matched synovial fluid samples from ankylosing spondylitis patients. A TCR beta motif of several highly homologous amino acid variants appeared characteristic of blood from ankylosing spondylitis patients. Some motif variants had previously been reported in the synovial fluid and blood of reactive arthritis patients, which suggests shared mechanisms of disease initiation.

V loses 1 base of germline sequence and J loses 1 base, and the interval between the two ends is 10 bases. The CDR3, cysteine through phenylalanine, is 16 amino acids long. Just the 48-base CDR3 DNA is kept, in frame starting at base 1. The germline V gene supplies CDR1 LGHNA and CDR2 YNFKEQ. Sequencing input: blood, either unsorted or a sorted T cell fraction (not recorded which). The chain couples TRBV4-2 to TRBJ2-2, with the D gene uncertain. The TCR originated in a male donor with ankylosing spondylitis. The CDR3 in this case is CASSQGSTENTGELFF. DNA sequence: TGTGCCAGCAGCCAAGGCAGTACGGAGAACACCGGGGAGCTGTTTTTT.